One sample yielded the 8 T cell receptor beta chains listed below, sequenced in a study of T-cell memory formation after mild COVID-19. One entry per CDR3 protein, called by TCRdb with MiXCR from the 5' RACE reads. The sample consists of some 290,000 distinct CDR3 sequences, 15% to 20% of them appearing once. The specimen sequenced was PBMCs or a T cell subset sorted from them (not recorded which). These TCRs come from a man aged 18-30 years who had mild COVID-19 (a few samples of this study predate the infection). Cell type and time point are not known.

The table lists this clonotype with many counts. For the CDR3, the DNA is TGCGCCAGCAGCTCCATTTTGCGTCGGGGGGTCTACAATGAGCAGTTCTTC. Its translation is CASSSILRRGVYNEQFF. V usage is TRBV5-1 and J usage is TRBJ2-1; 7 bases agree with TRBD2. CDR3 length: 17 residues. Germline CDR1 reads SGHRS; CDR2 reads YFSETQ. V lost 3 bases, J lost 3 bases, and 12 bases stayed unmatched.

This clonotype was seen ten or more times. V and J are TRBV29-1 and TRBJ1-1; D gene unclear. Looked up from germline, CDR1 is SQVTM and CDR2 is ANQGSEA. Trimming left V 7 bases short and J 8 bases short, with 20 bases between. The length of the CDR3 is 13 residues. The CDR3 DNA sequence: TGCAGCGCCACGGGGAGGTTCGTTGTAGAAGCTTTCTTT. Its translation: CSATGRFVVEAFF.

This chain connects TRBV29-1 to TRBJ1-1; D gene uncertain. With 6 bases removed from V and 0 bases from J, the gap between germline ends came to 20 bases. The CDR3 extends over 16 amino acids. Germline V gene sequence: CDR1 SQVTM, CDR2 ANQGSEA. Here the CDR3 reads CSVLEVWNFMNTEAFF. CDR3 nucleotide sequence: TGCAGCGTCCTCGAAGTTTGGAACTTCATGAACACTGAAGCTTTCTTT. Full variable domain (missing parts from reference TRBV29-1 and TRBJ1-1): SAVISQKPSRDICQRGTSLTIQCQVDSQVTMMFWYRQQPGQSLTLIATANQGSEATYESGFVIDKFPISRPNLTFSTLTVSNMSPEDSSIYLCSVLEVWNFMNTEAFFGQGTRLTVV.

This clonotype has only a few counts. The gene calls are TRBV4-2 and TRBJ2-3; possibly TRBD1 or TRBD2 for D (6 bases each). Per the germline V gene, CDR1 is LGHNA and CDR2 is YNFKEQ. The CDR3 is 14 amino acids. With 0 bases removed from V and 4 bases from J, the gap between germline ends came to 8 bases. The CDR3 protein is CASSQDGGPDTQYF. The CDR3 DNA is TGTGCCAGCAGCCAAGATGGGGGGCCAGATACGCAGTATTTT.

The chain links TRBV4-3 to TRBJ2-2; 8 bases map to TRBD2. The germline V gene encodes CDR1 LGHNA and CDR2 YSLEER. This CDR3 comprises 16 residues. The V and J ends lost 2 bases and 4 bases, in that order; junction bases with no gene match: 6. The CDR3 spells CASSQPRGASTGELFF. CDR3 bases: TGCGCCAGCAGCCAACCGCGGGGGGCTTCCACCGGGGAGCTGTTTTTT.

This sequence joins TRBV29-1 and TRBJ1-3; 8 bases fit TRBD1. In germline, CDR1 is SQVTM, CDR2 ANQGSEA. This CDR3 region has 13 residues. V dropped 6 bases and J dropped 4; count of bases not matched to a gene: 5. CDR3 protein: CSVVQGVGNTIYF. CDR3 in DNA: TGCAGCGTCGTACAGGGGGTGGGAAACACCATATATTTT.

In this sample, this clonotype turned up a few times. The chain carries TRBV7-9 and TRBJ2-1; D is ambiguous. V was cut by 5 bases and J by 5 bases, with 10 bases left in between. CDR3 length: 13 residues. The V gene's germline CDR1 is SEHNR and CDR2 FQNEAQ (reference sequence). This chain's CDR3 is CASSPWVHNEQFF. The CDR3 DNA reads TGTGCCAGCAGCCCGTGGGTCCACAATGAGCAGTTCTTC.

The chain's CDR3 is CSVLGGDRVYEQYF. The CDR3 nucleotides are TGCAGCGTCCTCGGGGGGGACAGGGTGTACGAGCAGTACTTC. The chain joins TRBV29-1 to TRBJ2-7; D may be TRBD1 (9 bases). V was pared by 6 bases and J by 4 bases, with 19 bases between. CDR3 length equals 14 residues. Germline V CDR1 and CDR2: SQVTM, ANQGSEA.